A single TCR beta chain is shown here with its context. Antigen: not known. The sample's treatment: oral pan-JAK inhibitor, 5-10 mg twice daily. cDNA prepared by RNA extraction and subsequent reverse transcription served as the template for sequencing. Profiling relied on immunoSEQ multiplex PCR, and the TCRdb table lists in-frame clones only, not all of them. The sample records 150,000 to 200,000 clones, approximately 59% being singletons. This record comes from a study of CD8+ T cells in alopecia areata. Study results and limitations: Sharing of TCR sequences between patients (possibly for HLA-related reasons) was less clear than in mice. Sequencing of scalp samples also captures resident alphabeta T cells of normal skin. Within the top 100, expanded CD8+ clones significantly decreased with tofacitinib, as did scalp clonality.

There are 15 residues in the CDR3. The receptor was isolated from a human donor with alopecia areata. Source: CD4+ T cells sorted from blood, taken at approximately week 55, from a patient treated with tofacitinib. The chain links TRBV1 to TRBJ2-6; the table's D call, TRBD1, has no DNA check behind it. TRBV1 is deemed a pseudogene. The CDR3 loop reads CTSSQASSGANVLTF. The DNA of the CDR3 is TGCACCAGCAGCCAAGCCAGCTCTGGGGCCAACGTCCTGACTTTC.